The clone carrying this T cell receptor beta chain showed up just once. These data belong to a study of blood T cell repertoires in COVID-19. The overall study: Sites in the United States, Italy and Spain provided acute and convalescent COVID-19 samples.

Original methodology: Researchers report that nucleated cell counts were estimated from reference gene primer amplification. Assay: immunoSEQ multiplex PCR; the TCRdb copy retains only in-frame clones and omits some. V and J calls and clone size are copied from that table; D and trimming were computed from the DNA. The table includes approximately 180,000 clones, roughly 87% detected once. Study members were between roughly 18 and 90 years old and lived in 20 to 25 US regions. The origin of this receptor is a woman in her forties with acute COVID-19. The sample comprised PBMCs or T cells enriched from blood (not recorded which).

This chain's CDR3 is CASSPREKNTEAFF. Here the CDR3 DNA reads TGTGCCAGCAGCCCCCGGGAGAAGAACACTGAAGCTTTCTTT. The rearrangement uses TRBV3-1 (or the pseudogene TRBV3-2) and TRBJ1-1; D remains ambiguous. The CDR3 contains 14 residues. The germline V and J ends were trimmed by 4 bases and 1 base, with 10 bases remaining between them. Germline lookup yields CDR1 LGHDT and CDR2 YNNKEL (reference sequence).